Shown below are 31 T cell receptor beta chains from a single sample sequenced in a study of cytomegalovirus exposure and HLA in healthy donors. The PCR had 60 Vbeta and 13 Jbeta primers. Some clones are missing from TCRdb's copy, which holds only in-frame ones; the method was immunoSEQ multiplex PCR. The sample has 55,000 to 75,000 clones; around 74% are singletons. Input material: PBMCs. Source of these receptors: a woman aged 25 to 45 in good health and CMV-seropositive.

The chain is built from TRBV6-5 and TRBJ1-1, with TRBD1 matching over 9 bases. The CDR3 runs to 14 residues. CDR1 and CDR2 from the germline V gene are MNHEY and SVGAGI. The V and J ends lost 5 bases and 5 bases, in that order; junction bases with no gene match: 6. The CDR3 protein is CASSNRGRGTEAFF. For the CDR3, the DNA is TGTGCCAGCAGTAACAGGGGGCGCGGTACTGAAGCTTTCTTT.

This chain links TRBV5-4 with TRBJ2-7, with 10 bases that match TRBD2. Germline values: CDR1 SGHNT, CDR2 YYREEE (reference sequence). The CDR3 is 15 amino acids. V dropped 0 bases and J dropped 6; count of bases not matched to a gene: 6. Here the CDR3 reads CASSLGTSGLGEQYF. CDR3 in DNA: TGTGCCAGCAGCTTGGGGACTAGCGGTTTGGGCGAGCAGTACTTC.

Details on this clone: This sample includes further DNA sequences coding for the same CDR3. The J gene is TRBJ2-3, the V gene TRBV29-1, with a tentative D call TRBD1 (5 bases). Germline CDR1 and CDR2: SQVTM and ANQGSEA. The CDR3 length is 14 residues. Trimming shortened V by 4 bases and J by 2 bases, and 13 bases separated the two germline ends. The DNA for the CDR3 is TGCAGCGTTGTGCGAGACAGAGACACAGATACGCAGTATTTT. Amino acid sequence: CSVVRDRDTDTQYF.

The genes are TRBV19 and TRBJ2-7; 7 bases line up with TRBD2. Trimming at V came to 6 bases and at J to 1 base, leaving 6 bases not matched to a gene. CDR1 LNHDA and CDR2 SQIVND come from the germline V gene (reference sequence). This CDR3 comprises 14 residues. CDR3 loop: CASRDGRASYEQYF. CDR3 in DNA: TGTGCCAGTAGGGATGGGAGGGCTTCCTACGAGCAGTACTTC.

CDR3 DNA sequence: TGTGCCAGCAACCCGAATAGAGGAATTGGGACCGGGGAGCTGTTTTTT. Amino acids: CASNPNRGIGTGELFF. The chain employs TRBV9 and TRBJ2-2; D unclear. Looked up from germline, CDR1 is SGDLS and CDR2 is YYNGEE. This CDR3 contains 16 residues. V was clipped by 6 bases and J by 5 bases, with 20 bases between them.

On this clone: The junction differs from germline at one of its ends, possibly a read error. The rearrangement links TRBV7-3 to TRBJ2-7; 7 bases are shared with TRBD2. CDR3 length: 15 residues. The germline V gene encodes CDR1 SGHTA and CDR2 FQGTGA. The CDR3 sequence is CVSSYSPSGLYEQYF. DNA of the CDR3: TGTGTCAGCAGCTACAGCCCTAGCGGTCTCTACGAGCAGTACTTC.

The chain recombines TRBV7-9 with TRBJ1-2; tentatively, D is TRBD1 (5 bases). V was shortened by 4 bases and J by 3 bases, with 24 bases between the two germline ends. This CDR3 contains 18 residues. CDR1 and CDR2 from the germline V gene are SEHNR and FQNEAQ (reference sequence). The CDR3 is CASSSPQTFKGSDYGYTF. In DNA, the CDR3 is TGTGCCAGCAGCTCACCCCAGACATTTAAGGGGTCGGACTATGGCTACACCTTC.

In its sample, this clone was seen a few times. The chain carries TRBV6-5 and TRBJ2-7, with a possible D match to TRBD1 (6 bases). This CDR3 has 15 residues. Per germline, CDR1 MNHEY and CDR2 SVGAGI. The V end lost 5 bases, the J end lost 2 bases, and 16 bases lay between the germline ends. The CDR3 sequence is CASSPGTPQTYEQYF. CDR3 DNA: TGTGCCAGCAGTCCCGGGACACCTCAAACCTACGAGCAGTACTTC.

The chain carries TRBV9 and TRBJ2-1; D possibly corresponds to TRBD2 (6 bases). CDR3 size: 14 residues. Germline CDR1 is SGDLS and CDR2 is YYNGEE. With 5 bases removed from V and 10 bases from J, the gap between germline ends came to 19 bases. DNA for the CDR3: TGTGCCAGCAGTGGCGGGACGGTAGAGGTCGAGCAGTTCTTC. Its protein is CASSGGTVEVEQFF.

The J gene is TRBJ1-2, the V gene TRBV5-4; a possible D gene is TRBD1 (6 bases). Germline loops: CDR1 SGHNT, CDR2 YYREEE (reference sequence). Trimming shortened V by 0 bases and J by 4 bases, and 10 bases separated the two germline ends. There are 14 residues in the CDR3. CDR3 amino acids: CASSLDRALYGYTF. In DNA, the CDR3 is TGTGCCAGCAGCTTGGACAGGGCTCTCTATGGCTACACCTTC. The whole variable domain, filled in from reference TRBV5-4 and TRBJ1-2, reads ETGVTQSPTHLIKTRGQQVTLRCSSQSGHNTVSWYQQALGQGPQFIFQYYREEENGRGNFPPRFSGLQFPNYSSELNVNALELDDSALYLCASSLDRALYGYTFGSGTRLTVV.

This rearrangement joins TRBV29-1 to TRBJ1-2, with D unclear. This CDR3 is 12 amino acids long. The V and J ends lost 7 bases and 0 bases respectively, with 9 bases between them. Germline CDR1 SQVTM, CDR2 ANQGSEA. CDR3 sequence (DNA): TGCAGCGGGTCAACACCTAACTATGGCTACACCTTC. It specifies CSGSTPNYGYTF. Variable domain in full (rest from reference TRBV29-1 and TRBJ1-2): SAVISQKPSRDICQRGTSLTIQCQVDSQVTMMFWYRQQPGQSLTLIATANQGSEATYESGFVIDKFPISRPNLTFSTLTVSNMSPEDSSIYLCSGSTPNYGYTFGSGTRLTVV.

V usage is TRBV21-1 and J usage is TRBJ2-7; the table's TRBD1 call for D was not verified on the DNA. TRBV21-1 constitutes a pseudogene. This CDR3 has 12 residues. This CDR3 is CASSSGTYEQYF. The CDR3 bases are TGTGCCAGCAGCTCAGGGACCTACGAGCAGTACTTC.

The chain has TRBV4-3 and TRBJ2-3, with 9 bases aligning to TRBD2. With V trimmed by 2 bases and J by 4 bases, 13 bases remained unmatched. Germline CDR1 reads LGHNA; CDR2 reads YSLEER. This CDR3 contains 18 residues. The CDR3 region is CASSQTAVAGVKADTQYF. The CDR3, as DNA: TGCGCCAGCAGCCAAACCGCGGTAGCGGGAGTAAAGGCAGATACGCAGTATTTT.

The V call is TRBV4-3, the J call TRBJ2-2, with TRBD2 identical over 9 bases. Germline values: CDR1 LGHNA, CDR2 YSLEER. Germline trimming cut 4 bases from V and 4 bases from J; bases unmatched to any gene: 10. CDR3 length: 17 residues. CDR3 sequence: CASSPGSGSGLTGELFF. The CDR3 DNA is TGCGCCAGCAGCCCAGGTAGCGGGAGCGGACTCACCGGGGAGCTGTTTTTT.

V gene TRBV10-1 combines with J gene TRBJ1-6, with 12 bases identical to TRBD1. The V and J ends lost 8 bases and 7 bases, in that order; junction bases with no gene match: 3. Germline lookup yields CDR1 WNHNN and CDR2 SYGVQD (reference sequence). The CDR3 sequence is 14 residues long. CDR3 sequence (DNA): TGCGCCAGCGGGGACAGGGGGCTAAATTCACCCCTCCACTTT. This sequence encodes CASGDRGLNSPLHF.

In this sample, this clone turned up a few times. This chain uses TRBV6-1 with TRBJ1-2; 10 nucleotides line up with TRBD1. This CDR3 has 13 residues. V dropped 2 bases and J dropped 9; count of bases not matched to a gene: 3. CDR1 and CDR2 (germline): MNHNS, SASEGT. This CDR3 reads CASSEWDRGSYTF. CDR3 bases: TGTGCCAGCAGTGAATGGGACAGGGGAAGCTACACCTTC.

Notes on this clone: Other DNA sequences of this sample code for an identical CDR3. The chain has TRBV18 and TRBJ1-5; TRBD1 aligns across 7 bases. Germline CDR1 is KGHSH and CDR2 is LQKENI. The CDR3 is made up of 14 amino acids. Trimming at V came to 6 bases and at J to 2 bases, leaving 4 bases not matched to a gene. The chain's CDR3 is CASSPDRGNQPQHF. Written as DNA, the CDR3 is TGTGCCAGCTCGCCCGACAGGGGCAATCAGCCCCAGCATTTT.

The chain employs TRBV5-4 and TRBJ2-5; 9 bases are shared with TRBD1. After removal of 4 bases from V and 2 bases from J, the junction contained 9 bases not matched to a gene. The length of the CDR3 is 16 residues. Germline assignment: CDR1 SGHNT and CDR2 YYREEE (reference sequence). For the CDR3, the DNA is TGTGCCAGCAGCATAACAGGGGGCGAGGATCAAGAGACCCAGTACTTC. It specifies CASSITGGEDQETQYF.

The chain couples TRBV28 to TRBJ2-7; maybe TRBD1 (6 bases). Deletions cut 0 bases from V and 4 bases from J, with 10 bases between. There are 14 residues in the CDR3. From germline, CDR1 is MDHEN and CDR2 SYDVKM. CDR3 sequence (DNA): TGTGCCAGCAGTTTATGGGACAGCAAGTACGAGCAGTACTTC. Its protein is CASSLWDSKYEQYF.

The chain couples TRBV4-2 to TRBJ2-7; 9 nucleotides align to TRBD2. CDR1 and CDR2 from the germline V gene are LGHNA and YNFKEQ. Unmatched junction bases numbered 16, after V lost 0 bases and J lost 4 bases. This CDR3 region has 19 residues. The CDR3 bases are TGTGCCAGCAGCCAAGATTTGTGGGTTAGCGGGAGTAAGAAATACGAGCAGTACTTC. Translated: CASSQDLWVSGSKKYEQYF.

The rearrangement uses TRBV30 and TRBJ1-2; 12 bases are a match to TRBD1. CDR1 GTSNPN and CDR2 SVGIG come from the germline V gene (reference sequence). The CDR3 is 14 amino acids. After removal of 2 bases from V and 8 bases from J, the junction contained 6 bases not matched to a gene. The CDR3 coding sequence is TGTGCCTGGAGTCACCGGGACAGGGGGCGCGGCTACACCTTC. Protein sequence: CAWSHRDRGRGYTF. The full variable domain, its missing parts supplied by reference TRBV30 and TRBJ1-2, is SQTIHQWPATLVQPVGSPLSLECTVEGTSNPNLYWYRQAAGRGLQLLFYSVGIGQISSEVPQNLSASRPQDRQFILSSKKLLLSDSGFYLCAWSHRDRGRGYTFGSGTRLTVV.

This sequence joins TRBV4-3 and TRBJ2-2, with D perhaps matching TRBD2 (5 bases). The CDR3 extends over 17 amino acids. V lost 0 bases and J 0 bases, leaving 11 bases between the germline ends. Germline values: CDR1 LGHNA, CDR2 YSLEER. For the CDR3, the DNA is TGCGCCAGCAGCCAAGAGGACCGACTAACGAACACCGGGGAGCTGTTTTTT. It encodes CASSQEDRLTNTGELFF.

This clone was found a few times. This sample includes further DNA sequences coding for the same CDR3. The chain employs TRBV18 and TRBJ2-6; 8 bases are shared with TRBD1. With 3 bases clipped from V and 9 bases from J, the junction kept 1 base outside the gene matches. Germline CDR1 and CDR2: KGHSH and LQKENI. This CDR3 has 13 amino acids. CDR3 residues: CASSPGTGNVLTF. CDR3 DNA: TGTGCCAGCTCACCTGGGACAGGCAACGTCCTGACTTTC.

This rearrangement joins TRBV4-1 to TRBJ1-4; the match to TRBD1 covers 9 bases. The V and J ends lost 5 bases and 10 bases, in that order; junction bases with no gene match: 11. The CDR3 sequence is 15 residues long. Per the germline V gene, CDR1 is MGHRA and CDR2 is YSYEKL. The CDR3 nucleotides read TGCGCCAGCAGCAGTCCGGGACAGGGTCGAGGAAAACTGTTTTTT. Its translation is CASSSPGQGRGKLFF.

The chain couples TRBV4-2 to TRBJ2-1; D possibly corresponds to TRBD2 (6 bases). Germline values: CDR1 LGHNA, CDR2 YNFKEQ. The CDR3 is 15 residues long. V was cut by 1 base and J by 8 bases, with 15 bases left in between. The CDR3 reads CASSQASGDIDEQFF. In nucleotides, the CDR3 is TGTGCCAGCAGCCAAGCCTCGGGAGATATCGATGAGCAGTTCTTC.

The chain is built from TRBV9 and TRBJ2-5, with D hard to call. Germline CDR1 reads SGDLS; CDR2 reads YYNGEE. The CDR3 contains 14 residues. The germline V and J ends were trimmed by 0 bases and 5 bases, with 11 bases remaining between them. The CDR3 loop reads CASSVGRRTETQYF. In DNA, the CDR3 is TGTGCCAGCAGCGTAGGTAGGAGAACGGAGACCCAGTACTTC.

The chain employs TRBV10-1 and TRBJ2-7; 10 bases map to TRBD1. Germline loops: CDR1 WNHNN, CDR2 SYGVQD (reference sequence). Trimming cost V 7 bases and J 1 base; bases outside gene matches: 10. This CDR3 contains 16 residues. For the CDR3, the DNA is TGCGCCAGCACAGCTAGGGGACAGGGGATTTCCTACGAGCAGTACTTC. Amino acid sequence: CASTARGQGISYEQYF.

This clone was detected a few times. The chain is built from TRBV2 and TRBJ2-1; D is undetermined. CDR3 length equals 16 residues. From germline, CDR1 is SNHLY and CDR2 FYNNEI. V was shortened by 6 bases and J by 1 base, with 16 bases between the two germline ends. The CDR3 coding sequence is TGTGCCAGCAGCCCAACCTTCCTAAATTCCTACAATGAGCAGTTCTTC. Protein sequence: CASSPTFLNSYNEQFF.

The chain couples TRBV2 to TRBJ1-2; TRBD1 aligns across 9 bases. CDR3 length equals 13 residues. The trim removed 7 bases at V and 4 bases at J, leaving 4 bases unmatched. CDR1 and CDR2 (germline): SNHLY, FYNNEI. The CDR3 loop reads CASIQTGGYGYTF. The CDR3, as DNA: TGTGCCAGCATACAGACAGGGGGCTATGGCTACACCTTC. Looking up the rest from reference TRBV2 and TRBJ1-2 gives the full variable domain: EPEVTQTPSHQVTQMGQEVILRCVPISNHLYFYWYRQILGQKVEFLVSFYNNEISEKSEIFDDQFSVERPDGSNFTLKIRSTKLEDSAMYFCASIQTGGYGYTFGSGTRLTVV.

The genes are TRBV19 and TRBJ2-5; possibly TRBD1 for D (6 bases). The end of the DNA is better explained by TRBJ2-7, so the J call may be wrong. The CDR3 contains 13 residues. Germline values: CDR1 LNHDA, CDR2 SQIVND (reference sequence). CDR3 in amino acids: CASRSTGSYEQYF. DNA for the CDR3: TGTGCCAGTAGAAGCACAGGGTCCTACGAGCAGTACTTC.

CDR3 nucleotides: TGTGCCAGCAGTTTTCGGCTTCAGGATCTCCTCGGCGGGGAGCTGTTTTTT. Translated: CASSFRLQDLLGGELFF. The chain carries TRBV28 and TRBJ2-2; D ambiguous. Per germline, CDR1 MDHEN and CDR2 SYDVKM. The CDR3 is made up of 17 amino acids. V lost 3 bases to trimming and J lost 7 bases, with 21 bases between them.